The following is a TCR beta chain sequence with its context. Antigen specificity is unknown. The data derive from a study of T cell responses to AZD1222 COVID-19 vaccine. The CDR3 is made up of 13 amino acids. Trimming stripped 6 bases from V and 5 bases from J, with 13 bases between. CDR1 and CDR2 from the germline V gene are ENHRY and SYGVKD. Study conclusions and caveats: There were repertoire samples only from the period after the peak T cell response.

Profiled with immunoSEQ multiplex PCR; TCRdb holds only in-frame clones, not every one. Here the sample spans around 140,000 clones, 91% being singletons. Sequencing used peripheral blood, obtained 28 days after the second AZD1222 dose. The chain has TRBV10-3 and TRBJ1-1; tentative D call: TRBD1 (6 bases). This TCR was sampled from an adult who received the AZD1222 COVID-19 vaccine. The CDR3 bases are TGTGCCATCAGCAAGGGGGGCGGTACTGAAGCTTTCTTT. Protein: CAISKGGGTEAFF.